The next 6 T cell receptor beta chains were all read from a single sample in a study of blood T cell repertoires in COVID-19. The method was immunoSEQ multiplex PCR; TCRdb's version includes in-frame clones alone and lacks a portion of them. There are over 250,000 clones in the sample; approximately 88% occur only once, and roughly a tenth lies in the top ten. The sample consisted of peripheral blood. The receptors derive from a woman in her sixties or seventies with COVID-19, enrolled during active disease.

This sequence joins TRBV21-1 and TRBJ2-1; TRBD1, as called in the table, went unchecked against the DNA. TRBV21-1 is a documented pseudogene. CDR3 size: 17 residues. In DNA, the CDR3 is TGTGCCAGCAGCAAAAAAGAGGAAACTACAGGGGGCAATGAGCAGTTCTTC. Residues: CASSKKEETTGGNEQFF.

This chain links TRBV5-5 with TRBJ2-7; the D is unclear. CDR1 SGHKS and CDR2 YYEKEE come from the germline V gene (reference sequence). The CDR3 sequence is 13 residues long. V was cut by 0 bases and J by 8 bases, with 12 bases left in between. In DNA form, the CDR3 reads TGTGCCAGCAGCTTGGCGGCCCCAGGAAAGCAGTACTTC. It yields the protein CASSLAAPGKQYF.

V is TRBV5-1 and J is TRBJ2-3; 8 nucleotides align to TRBD1. This CDR3 comprises 14 residues. Germline trimming cut 4 bases from V and 5 bases from J; bases unmatched to any gene: 6. CDR1 is SGHRS, CDR2 YFSETQ, per germline. The CDR3 DNA is TGCGCCAGCAGCCAAGGGACAGGTAGAGATACGCAGTATTTT. Translation: CASSQGTGRDTQYF.

The chain uses TRBV29-1 and TRBJ1-1; 7 nucleotides agree with TRBD1. The CDR3 runs 11 residues. From germline, CDR1 is SQVTM and CDR2 ANQGSEA. V shed 4 bases and J 7 bases; nucleotides not matched to a gene: 3. CDR3 in amino acids: CSVGRQGEAFF. The CDR3 DNA reads as TGCAGCGTTGGGCGACAGGGTGAAGCTTTCTTT.

This clone turned up a few times. The CDR3: CASSLEGAQFF. As DNA, the CDR3 is TGTGCCAGCAGCCTTGAGGGGGCGCAGTTCTTC. The rearrangement links TRBV3-1 (or the pseudogene TRBV3-2) to TRBJ2-1, with TRBD1 identical over 7 bases. Germline V CDR1 and CDR2: LGHDT, YNNKEL (reference sequence). CDR3 length: 11 residues. The trim removed 4 bases at V and 12 bases at J, leaving 3 bases unmatched.

CDR3 nucleotides: TGCGCCAGCAGGGGGAGGATTAACACCGGGGAGCTGTTTTTT. It is translated as CASRGRINTGELFF. The chain recombines TRBV5-1 with TRBJ2-2, with TRBD2 as a possible D gene (6 bases). Trimming pared 5 bases from V and 2 bases from J, leaving 10 bases between. Per germline, CDR1 SGHRS and CDR2 YFSETQ. The CDR3 length is 14 residues.